One sample yielded the 5 T cell receptor beta chains listed below, sequenced in a study of neurological immune-mediated disorders. TCRdb recomputed calls from the 5' RACE reads with MiXCR, one row per CDR3 protein. The table includes 60,000 or so distinct CDR3 sequences, roughly 10% detected once. The source material was PBMCs. The receptor source for this set is a man aged 60-69 years in good health.

This clonotype was observed at least ten times. The chain is built from TRBV5-1 and TRBJ2-5; D remains ambiguous. V lost 0 bases and J lost 5, with 11 bases in between. The CDR3 runs to 14 residues. Germline V gene lookup returns CDR1 SGHRS and CDR2 YFSETQ. The CDR3: CASSLASETETQYF. The CDR3, as DNA: TGCGCCAGCAGCTTGGCCTCGGAGACCGAGACCCAGTACTTC.

This clonotype was recorded many times. The chain uses TRBV7-2 and TRBJ1-5; TRBD1 is a possible D gene (5 bases). From germline, CDR1 is SGHTA and CDR2 FQGNSA. Trimming removed 5 bases from V and 5 bases from J, with 13 bases in between. The CDR3 runs to 14 residues. CDR3 region: CASSPRGGDQPQHF. The CDR3 DNA reads as TGTGCCAGCAGCCCGCGGGGGGGGGATCAGCCCCAGCATTTT.

Comment on this clonotype: A much larger clone differs from this one at a single base, so this may be a read error. This chain connects TRBV20-1 to TRBJ2-3; weak D call: TRBD2 (5 bases). Trimming removed 0 bases from V and 5 bases from J, with 12 bases in between. This CDR3 is built from 14 residues. Germline V gene sequence: CDR1 DFQATT, CDR2 SNEGSKA (reference sequence). This chain's CDR3 is CSARDRGAVDTQYF. The CDR3 DNA sequence: TGCAGTGCTAGAGATCGGGGTGCGGTAGATACGCAGTATTTT.

Ten or more counts support this clonotype. The chain recombines TRBV7-2 with TRBJ1-1; D not resolved. This CDR3 has 13 residues. Germline loops: CDR1 SGHTA, CDR2 FQGNSA. Deletions cut 5 bases from V and 0 bases from J, with 7 bases between. As DNA, the CDR3 is TGTGCCAGCAGCCGACCTCTGAACACTGAAGCTTTCTTT. This translates into CASSRPLNTEAFF.

There are many counts of this clonotype. The chain carries TRBV12-3 or TRBV12-4 and TRBJ2-2; D possibly corresponds to TRBD2 (5 bases). This CDR3 contains 16 residues. Deletions cut 6 bases from V and 1 base from J, with 15 bases between. This CDR3 is CASSLWRALNTGELFF. Here the CDR3 DNA reads TGTGCCAGCAGCCTATGGCGGGCCCTGAACACCGGGGAGCTGTTTTTT.